This T cell receptor (beta chain) stems from a study of cytomegalovirus exposure and HLA in healthy donors. The study's findings and limits: CMV serostatus was the sole immune exposure data available. In an earlier analysis, in some 540 donors, most V segments appeared productive either ~87% or ~30% of the time. With later analysis, a missense DCLRE1C variant became linked to TCR beta V- and J-gene trimming.

The CDR3 contains 16 residues. The germline gives CDR1 SGHVS, CDR2 FQNEAQ. The V and J ends lost 1 base and 2 bases respectively, with 11 bases between them. PCR was performed using 60 Vbeta and 13 Jbeta primers. Sequenced by immunoSEQ multiplex PCR; TCRdb stores in-frame clones only, minus some. The sample records around 170,000 clones, roughly 79% being singletons. In regard to this clone: What it recognizes is unknown.

The receptor was isolated from a woman aged 45-65 years in good health and CMV-seropositive. The sequencing input was PBMCs. This chain uses TRBV7-8 with TRBJ1-4, with TRBD1 as a possible D gene (5 bases). DNA of the CDR3: TGTGCCAGCAGCTTAGAGAGCGGGGCGACTAATGAAAAACTGTTTTTT. Its translation: CASSLESGATNEKLFF.